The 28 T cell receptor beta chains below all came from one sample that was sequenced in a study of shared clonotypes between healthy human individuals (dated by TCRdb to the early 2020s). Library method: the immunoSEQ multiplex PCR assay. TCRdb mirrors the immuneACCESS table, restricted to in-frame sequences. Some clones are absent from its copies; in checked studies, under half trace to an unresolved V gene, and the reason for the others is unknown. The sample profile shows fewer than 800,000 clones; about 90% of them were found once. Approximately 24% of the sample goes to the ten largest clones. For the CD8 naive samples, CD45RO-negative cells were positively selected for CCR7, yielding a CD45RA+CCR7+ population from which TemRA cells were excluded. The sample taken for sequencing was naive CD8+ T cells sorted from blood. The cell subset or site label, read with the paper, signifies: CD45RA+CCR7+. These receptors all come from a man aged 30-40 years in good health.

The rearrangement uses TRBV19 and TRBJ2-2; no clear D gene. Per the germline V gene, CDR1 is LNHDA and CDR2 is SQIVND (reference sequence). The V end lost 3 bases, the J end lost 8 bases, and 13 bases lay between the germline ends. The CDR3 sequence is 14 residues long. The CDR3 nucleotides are TGTGCCAGTAGTATTGACCCACAAGCAGGGGAGCTGTTTTTT. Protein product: CASSIDPQAGELFF. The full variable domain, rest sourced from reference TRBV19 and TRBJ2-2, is DGGITQSPKYLFRKEGQNVTLSCEQNLNHDAMYWYRQDPGQGLRLIYYSQIVNDFQKGDIAEGYSVSREKKESFPLTVTSAQKNPTAFYLCASSIDPQAGELFFGEGSRLTVL.

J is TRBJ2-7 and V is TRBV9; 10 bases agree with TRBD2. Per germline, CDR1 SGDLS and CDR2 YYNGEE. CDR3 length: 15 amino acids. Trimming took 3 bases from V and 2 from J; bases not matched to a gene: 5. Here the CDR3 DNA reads TGTGCCAGCAGCGCTAGCGGGAGCCGGGCCTACGAGCAGTACTTC. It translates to CASSASGSRAYEQYF.

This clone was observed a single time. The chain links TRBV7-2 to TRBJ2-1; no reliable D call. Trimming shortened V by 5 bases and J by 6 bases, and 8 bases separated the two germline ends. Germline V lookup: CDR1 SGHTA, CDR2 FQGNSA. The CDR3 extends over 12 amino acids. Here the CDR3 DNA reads TGTGCCAGCAGCCCCTGGGGCAATGAGCAGTTCTTC. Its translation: CASSPWGNEQFF.

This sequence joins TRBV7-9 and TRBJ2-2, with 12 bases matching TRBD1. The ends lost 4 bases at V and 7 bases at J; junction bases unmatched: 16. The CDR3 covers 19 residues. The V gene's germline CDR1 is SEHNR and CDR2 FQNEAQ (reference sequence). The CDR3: CASSSTIKGTGGRNGELFF. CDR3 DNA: TGTGCCAGCAGCTCAACCATAAAAGGGACAGGGGGCCGTAACGGGGAGCTGTTTTTT.

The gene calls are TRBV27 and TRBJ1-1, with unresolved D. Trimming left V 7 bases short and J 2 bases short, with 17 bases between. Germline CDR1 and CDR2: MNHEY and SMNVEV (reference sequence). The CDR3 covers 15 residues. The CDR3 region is CASTLDEPGNTEAFF. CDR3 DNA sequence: TGTGCCAGCACCCTTGACGAGCCTGGCAACACTGAAGCTTTCTTT.

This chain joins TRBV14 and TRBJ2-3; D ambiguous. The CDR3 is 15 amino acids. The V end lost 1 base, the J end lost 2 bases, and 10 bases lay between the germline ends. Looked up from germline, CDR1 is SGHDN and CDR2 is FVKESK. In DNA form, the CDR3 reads TGTGCCAGCAGCCAAGCGCTCAAGCCCACAGATACGCAGTATTTT. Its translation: CASSQALKPTDTQYF. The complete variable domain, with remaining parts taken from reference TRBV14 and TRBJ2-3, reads EAGVTQFPSHSVIEKGQTVTLRCDPISGHDNLYWYRRVMGKEIKFLLHFVKESKQDESGMPNNRFLAERTGGTYSTLKVQPAELEDSGVYFCASSQALKPTDTQYFGPGTRLTVL.

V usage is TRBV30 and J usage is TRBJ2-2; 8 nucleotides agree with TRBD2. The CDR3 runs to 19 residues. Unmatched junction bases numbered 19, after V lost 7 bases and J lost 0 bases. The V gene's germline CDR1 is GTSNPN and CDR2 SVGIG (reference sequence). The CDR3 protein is CALDLSGIRPPANTGELFF. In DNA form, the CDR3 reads TGTGCCTTAGATCTTAGCGGGATAAGACCACCAGCGAACACCGGGGAGCTGTTTTTT.

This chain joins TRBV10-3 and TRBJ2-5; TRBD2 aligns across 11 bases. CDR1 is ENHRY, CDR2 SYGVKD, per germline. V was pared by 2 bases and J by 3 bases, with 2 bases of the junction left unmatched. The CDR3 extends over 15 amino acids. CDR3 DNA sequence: TGTGCCATCAGTGAGAAGGGACTAGCGGAAGAGACCCAGTACTTC. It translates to CAISEKGLAEETQYF.

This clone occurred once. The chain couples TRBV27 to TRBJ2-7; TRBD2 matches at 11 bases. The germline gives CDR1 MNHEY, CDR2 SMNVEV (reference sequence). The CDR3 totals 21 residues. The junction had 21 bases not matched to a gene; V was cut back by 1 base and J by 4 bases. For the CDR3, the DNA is TGTGCCAGCAGTTTATGGGGGACTAGCGGAGATCTGAGGTCTCCAAATTACGAGCAGTACTTC. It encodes CASSLWGTSGDLRSPNYEQYF.

As DNA, the CDR3 is TGTGCCAGCAGCTCACGGCTAGCGGGAGATCGGTACAATGAGCAGTTCTTC. Translating gives CASSSRLAGDRYNEQFF. The chain couples TRBV27 to TRBJ2-1; 10 nucleotides agree with TRBD2. There are 17 residues in the CDR3. Losses at the gene ends were 6 bases for V and 4 bases for J; bases not matched to a gene: 12. Germline V gives CDR1 MNHEY, CDR2 SMNVEV (reference sequence).

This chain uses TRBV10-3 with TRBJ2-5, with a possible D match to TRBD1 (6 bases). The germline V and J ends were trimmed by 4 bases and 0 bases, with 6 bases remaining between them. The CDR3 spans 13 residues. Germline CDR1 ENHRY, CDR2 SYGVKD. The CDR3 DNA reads TGTGCCATCAGTGGGGACAACCAAGAGACCCAGTACTTC. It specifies CAISGDNQETQYF.

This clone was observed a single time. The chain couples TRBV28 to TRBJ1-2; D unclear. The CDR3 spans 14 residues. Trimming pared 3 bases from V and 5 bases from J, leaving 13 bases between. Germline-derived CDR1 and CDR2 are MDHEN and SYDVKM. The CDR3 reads CASSFGENLYGYTF. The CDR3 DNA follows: TGTGCCAGCAGTTTTGGGGAGAACTTGTATGGCTACACCTTC.

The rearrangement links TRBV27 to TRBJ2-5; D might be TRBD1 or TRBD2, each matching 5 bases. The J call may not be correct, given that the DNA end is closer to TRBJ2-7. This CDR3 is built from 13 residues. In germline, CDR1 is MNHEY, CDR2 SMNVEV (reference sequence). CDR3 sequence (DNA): TGTGCCACCTCATCCGGGACCCGGTTCGAGCAGTACTTC. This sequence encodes CATSSGTRFEQYF.

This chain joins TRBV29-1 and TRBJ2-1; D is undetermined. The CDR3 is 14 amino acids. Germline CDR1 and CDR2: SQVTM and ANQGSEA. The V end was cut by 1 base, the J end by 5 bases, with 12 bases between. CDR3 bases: TGCAGCGTTGAAGGGGATACTGCAGACAATGAGCAGTTCTTC. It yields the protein CSVEGDTADNEQFF.

DNA for the CDR3: TGTGCCAGCAGTTACTCTTCAGGGACTAGCAACGAGCAGTACTTC. As protein: CASSYSSGTSNEQYF. The gene calls are TRBV6-5 and TRBJ2-7; 9 positions agree with TRBD2. The CDR3 is 15 residues long. The trim removed 0 bases at V and 5 bases at J, leaving 5 bases unmatched. The germline V gene encodes CDR1 MNHEY and CDR2 SVGAGI.

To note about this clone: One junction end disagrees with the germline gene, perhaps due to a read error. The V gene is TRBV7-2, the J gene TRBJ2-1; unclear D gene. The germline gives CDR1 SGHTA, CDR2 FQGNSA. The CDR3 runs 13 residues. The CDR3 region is CASSLSPHLELFF. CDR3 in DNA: TGTGCCAGCAGCTTATCCCCTCACCTTGAGCTGTTCTTC.

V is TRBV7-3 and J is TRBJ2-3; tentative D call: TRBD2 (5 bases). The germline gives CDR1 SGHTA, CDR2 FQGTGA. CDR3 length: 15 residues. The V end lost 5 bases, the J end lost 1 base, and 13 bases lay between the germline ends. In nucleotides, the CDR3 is TGTGCCAGCAGCCCCACCGGAGCGGGCACAGATACGCAGTATTTT. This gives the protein CASSPTGAGTDTQYF.

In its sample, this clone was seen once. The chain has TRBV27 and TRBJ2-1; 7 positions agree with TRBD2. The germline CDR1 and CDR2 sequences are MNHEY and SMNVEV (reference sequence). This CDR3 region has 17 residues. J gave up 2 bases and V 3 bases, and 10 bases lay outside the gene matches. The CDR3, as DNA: TGTGCCAGCAGTTTTGGGGAGGGGTCCGCGGCCTACAATGAGCAGTTCTTC. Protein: CASSFGEGSAAYNEQFF.

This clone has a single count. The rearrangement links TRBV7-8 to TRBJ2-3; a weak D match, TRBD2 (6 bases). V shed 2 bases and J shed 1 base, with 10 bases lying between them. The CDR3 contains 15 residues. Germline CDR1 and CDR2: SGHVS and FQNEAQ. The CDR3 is CASSLILAGTDTQYF. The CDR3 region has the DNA TGTGCCAGCAGCTTAATCTTAGCGGGCACAGATACGCAGTATTTT. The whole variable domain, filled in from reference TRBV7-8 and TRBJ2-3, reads GAGVSQSPRYKVAKRGQDVALRCDPISGHVSLFWYQQALGQGPEFLTYFQNEAQLDKSGLPSDRFFAERPEGSVSTLKIQRTQQEDSAVYLCASSLILAGTDTQYFGPGTRLTVL.

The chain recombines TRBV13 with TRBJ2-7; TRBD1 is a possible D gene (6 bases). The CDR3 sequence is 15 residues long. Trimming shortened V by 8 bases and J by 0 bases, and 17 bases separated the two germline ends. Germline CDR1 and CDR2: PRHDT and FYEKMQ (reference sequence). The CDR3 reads CASGLGHTSSYEQYF. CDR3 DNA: TGTGCCAGCGGCCTGGGACACACAAGCTCCTACGAGCAGTACTTC.

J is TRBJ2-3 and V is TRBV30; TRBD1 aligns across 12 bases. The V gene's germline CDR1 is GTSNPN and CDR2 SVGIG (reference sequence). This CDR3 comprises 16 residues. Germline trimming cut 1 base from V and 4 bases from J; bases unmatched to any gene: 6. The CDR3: CAWSEGTGGTADTQYF. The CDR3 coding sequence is TGTGCCTGGAGTGAGGGGACAGGGGGCACCGCAGATACGCAGTATTTT.

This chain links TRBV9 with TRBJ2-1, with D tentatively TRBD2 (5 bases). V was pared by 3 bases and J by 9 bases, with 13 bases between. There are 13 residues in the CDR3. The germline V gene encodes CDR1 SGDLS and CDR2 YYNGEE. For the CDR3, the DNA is TGTGCCAGCAGCGACTTGCTTGAGGGTGAGCAGTTCTTC. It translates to CASSDLLEGEQFF.

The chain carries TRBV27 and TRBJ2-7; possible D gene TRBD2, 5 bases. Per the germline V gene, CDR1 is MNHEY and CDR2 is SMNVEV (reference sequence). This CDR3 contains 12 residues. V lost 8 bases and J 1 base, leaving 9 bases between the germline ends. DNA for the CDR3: TGTGCCAGCGGCTCGGGGTCCTACGAGCAGTACTTC. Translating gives CASGSGSYEQYF.

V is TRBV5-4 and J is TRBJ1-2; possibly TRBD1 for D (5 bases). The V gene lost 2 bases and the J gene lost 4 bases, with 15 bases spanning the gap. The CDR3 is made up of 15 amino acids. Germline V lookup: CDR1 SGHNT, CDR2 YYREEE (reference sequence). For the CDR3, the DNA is TGTGCCAGCAGCTTTTATGGGACCCGGGGCTATGGCTACACCTTC. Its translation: CASSFYGTRGYGYTF.

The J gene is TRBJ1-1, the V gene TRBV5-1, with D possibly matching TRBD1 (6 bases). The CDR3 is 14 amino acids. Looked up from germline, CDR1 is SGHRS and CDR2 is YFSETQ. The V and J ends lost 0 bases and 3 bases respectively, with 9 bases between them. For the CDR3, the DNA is TGCGCCAGCAGCTTGGTGGGACAAGACACTGAAGCTTTCTTT. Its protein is CASSLVGQDTEAFF.

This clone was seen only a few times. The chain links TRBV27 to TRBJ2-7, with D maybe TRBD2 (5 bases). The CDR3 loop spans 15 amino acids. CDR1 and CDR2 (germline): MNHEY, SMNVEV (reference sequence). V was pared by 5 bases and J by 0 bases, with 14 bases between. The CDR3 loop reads CASSTTVGDSYEQYF. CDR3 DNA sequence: TGTGCCAGCAGTACTACTGTCGGGGACTCCTACGAGCAGTACTTC.

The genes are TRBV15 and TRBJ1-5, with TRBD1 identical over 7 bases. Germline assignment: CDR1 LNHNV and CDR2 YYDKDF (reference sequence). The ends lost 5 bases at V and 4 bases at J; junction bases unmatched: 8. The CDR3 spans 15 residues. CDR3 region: CATSQDRAWNQPQHF. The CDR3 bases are TGTGCCACCAGCCAAGACAGGGCATGGAATCAGCCCCAGCATTTT.

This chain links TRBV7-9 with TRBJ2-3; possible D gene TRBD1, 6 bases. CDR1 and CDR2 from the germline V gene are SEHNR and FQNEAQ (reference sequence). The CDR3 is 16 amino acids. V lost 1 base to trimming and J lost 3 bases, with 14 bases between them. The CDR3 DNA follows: TGTGCCAGCAGCTTAGGGGGCAGGGGTCCGACAGATACGCAGTATTTT. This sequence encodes CASSLGGRGPTDTQYF.